Below are 25 T cell receptor beta chains sequenced from a single sample in a study of blood T cell repertoires in COVID-19. Sequencing used immunoSEQ multiplex PCR; TCRdb keeps in-frame clones, though not all of them. The table includes approximately 140,000 clones, 65% to 90% detected once. The source material was peripheral blood. The receptors were gathered from a man aged 65 to 85 with acute or convalescent COVID-19.

This clone was detected only once. The chain has TRBV3-1 (or the pseudogene TRBV3-2) and TRBJ2-7; D uncertain. The CDR3 is 14 amino acids. V dropped 1 base and J dropped 0 bases, with 7 bases sitting between them. Germline values: CDR1 LGHDT, CDR2 YNNKEL (reference sequence). For the CDR3, the DNA is TGTGCCAGCAGCCAAGGAGTGATCTCCTACGAGCAGTACTTC. This translates into CASSQGVISYEQYF.

Concerning this clone: At the DNA level, this CDR3 is encoded by other sequences in the same sample as well. The chain carries TRBV5-1 and TRBJ2-3; D not certain. Germline V gene data show CDR1 as SGHRS and CDR2 as YFSETQ. This CDR3 contains 13 residues. The germline V and J ends were trimmed by 0 bases and 6 bases, with 8 bases remaining between them. The CDR3 region has the DNA TGCGCCAGCAGCTTGGAAGGAGCTGATACGCAGTATTTT. Protein: CASSLEGADTQYF.

The genes are TRBV5-1 and TRBJ2-7; 7 nucleotides line up with TRBD1. The CDR3 is made up of 14 amino acids. V lost 3 bases, J lost 2 bases, and 5 bases stayed unmatched. Per germline, CDR1 SGHRS and CDR2 YFSETQ. The CDR3 DNA follows: TGCGCCAGCAGCTCCGGGACAGTGCCCTACGAGCAGTACTTC. The encoded protein is CASSSGTVPYEQYF.

CDR3 bases: TGTGCCAGCAGTTTAGCAGGGGGTGGCAATCAGCCCCAGCATTTT. Encoded protein: CASSLAGGGNQPQHF. The chain joins TRBV28 to TRBJ1-5; the match to TRBD1 covers 7 bases. The CDR3 sequence is 15 residues long. V lost 2 bases, J lost 2 bases, and 3 bases stayed unmatched. Germline CDR1 MDHEN, CDR2 SYDVKM.

The chain employs TRBV19 and TRBJ1-2; maybe TRBD1 (6 bases). The CDR3 is 13 residues long. Deletions cut 5 bases from V and 2 bases from J, with 9 bases between. Germline V lookup: CDR1 LNHDA, CDR2 SQIVND (reference sequence). DNA for the CDR3: TGTGCCAGTAGTCCGGGACACAACTATGGCTACACCTTC. Amino acids: CASSPGHNYGYTF.

J is TRBJ1-2 and V is TRBV19; unclear D gene. Germline CDR1 LNHDA, CDR2 SQIVND (reference sequence). Between the trimmed V and J ends, which lost 4 bases and 5 bases, there was a span of 11 bases. The CDR3 is 13 residues long. The CDR3 DNA sequence: TGTGCCAGTAGTAACGGGGATCGGTATGGCTACACCTTC. Amino acid sequence: CASSNGDRYGYTF.

The chain employs TRBV7-2 and TRBJ2-7, with TRBD1 identical over 9 bases. CDR1 SGHTA and CDR2 FQGNSA come from the germline V gene. The V and J ends lost 3 bases and 6 bases, in that order; junction bases with no gene match: 6. The CDR3 has 14 amino acids. In DNA, the CDR3 is TGTGCCAGCAGCTTCGGGACAGGGCGAGTCGAGCAGTACTTC. This gives the protein CASSFGTGRVEQYF. The full variable domain, in which reference TRBV7-2 and TRBJ2-7 provide the parts outside the CDR3, is GAGVSQSPSNKVTEKGKDVELRCDPISGHTALYWYRQSLGQGLEFLIYFQGNSAPDKSGLPSDRFSAERTGGSVSTLTIQRTQQEDSAVYLCASSFGTGRVEQYFGPGTRLTVT.

CDR3 sequence reads: CATAREGANSPLHF. The CDR3 nucleotides are TGTGCCACCGCCCGGGAGGGGGCTAATTCACCCCTCCACTTT. This chain connects TRBV6-4 to TRBJ1-6; 7 bases are shared with TRBD1. V lost 10 bases, J lost 6 bases, and 9 bases stayed unmatched. CDR1 MRHNA and CDR2 SNTAGT come from the germline V gene. The CDR3 length is 14 residues.

The rearrangement joins TRBV12-3 or TRBV12-4 to TRBJ2-1; 9 positions agree with TRBD1. This CDR3 is built from 12 residues. V was clipped by 7 bases and J by 11 bases; unmatched bases: 6. In nucleotides, the CDR3 is TGTGCCAGCACCAGGGACAGGGACCAGCAGTTCTTC. Amino acids: CASTRDRDQQFF.

The chain recombines TRBV28 with TRBJ2-1; 8 bases agree with TRBD2. The CDR3 contains 14 residues. V shed 4 bases, J shed 7 bases, and the junction held 6 bases outside the gene matches. In germline, CDR1 is MDHEN, CDR2 SYDVKM. In DNA, the CDR3 is TGTGCCAGCAGTTGGATTAGCGGGAAAAATGAGCAGTTCTTC. It yields the protein CASSWISGKNEQFF.

The rearrangement uses TRBV7-8 and TRBJ1-2; a possible D gene is TRBD1 (5 bases). Germline lookup yields CDR1 SGHVS and CDR2 FQNEAQ. V shed 4 bases and J shed 2 bases, with 11 bases lying between them. The CDR3 runs 14 residues. CDR3 sequence (DNA): TGTGCCAGCAGCTCGCAGGGTTCGAACTATGGCTACACCTTC. Its translation is CASSSQGSNYGYTF.

V gene TRBV25-1 combines with J gene TRBJ2-7; D gene unclear. Germline-derived CDR1 and CDR2 are MGHDK and SYGVNS. Trimming stripped 3 bases from V and 2 bases from J, with 8 bases between. The CDR3 contains 13 residues. The DNA for the CDR3 is TGTGCCAGCAGTGAGGCAGGTCCCTACGAGCAGTACTTC. Protein product: CASSEAGPYEQYF.

J is TRBJ1-1 and V is TRBV7-2; no firm D call. From germline, CDR1 is SGHTA and CDR2 FQGNSA. Trimming shortened V by 0 bases and J by 1 base, and 6 bases separated the two germline ends. This CDR3 is built from 14 residues. CDR3 coding DNA: TGTGCCAGCAGCTTAGCGCGAGCGAACACTGAAGCTTTCTTT. Residues: CASSLARANTEAFF.

The CDR3 loop reads CASRRVGSDGYTF. The CDR3 region has the DNA TGTGCCAGCAGACGGGTAGGGAGCGATGGCTACACCTTC. The V and J genes are TRBV6-5 and TRBJ1-2; D remains unclear. CDR3 length equals 13 residues. CDR1 is MNHEY, CDR2 SVGAGI, per germline. With 6 bases removed from V and 6 bases from J, the gap between germline ends came to 14 bases.

The V call is TRBV15, the J call TRBJ2-3, with D uncertain. CDR3 length: 17 amino acids. Germline lookup yields CDR1 LNHNV and CDR2 YYDKDF (reference sequence). V lost 0 bases to trimming and J lost 0 bases, with 13 bases between them. For the CDR3, the DNA is TGTGCCACCAGCAGAGATACCCGGGTTTGGAGCACAGATACGCAGTATTTT. Translated, it gives CATSRDTRVWSTDTQYF.

This clone was seen many times. This sequence joins TRBV6-5 and TRBJ2-7; TRBD1 aligns across 10 bases. After removal of 5 bases from V and 6 bases from J, the junction contained 7 bases not matched to a gene. Germline loops: CDR1 MNHEY, CDR2 SVGAGI. CDR3 size: 14 residues. The DNA for the CDR3 is TGTGCCAGCAGTCTGGGACAGGGGTTCGGCGAGCAGTACTTC. Amino acids: CASSLGQGFGEQYF.

This clone was observed a handful of times. This sequence joins TRBV7-8 and TRBJ2-3; TRBD1 aligns across 10 bases. CDR3 length: 16 amino acids. V lost 3 bases to trimming and J lost 3 bases; unmatched junction nucleotides: 6. CDR1 and CDR2 from the germline V gene are SGHVS and FQNEAQ. This CDR3 is CASSFSRDRGTDTQYF. DNA of the CDR3: TGTGCCAGCAGCTTTTCCCGGGACAGGGGAACAGATACGCAGTATTTT.

The chain joins TRBV7-9 to TRBJ2-6, with D maybe TRBD1 (6 bases). Germline V gives CDR1 SEHNR, CDR2 FQNEAQ (reference sequence). V was pared by 5 bases and J by 0 bases, with 17 bases between. This CDR3 spans 18 amino acids. Here the CDR3 DNA reads TGTGCCAGCAGCCTTATCGGGACAACTCACTCTGGGGCCAACGTCCTGACTTTC. It specifies CASSLIGTTHSGANVLTF.

J is TRBJ2-7 and V is TRBV9; TRBD1 is a possible D gene (7 bases). Trimming left V 4 bases short and J 0 bases short, with 14 bases between. Germline-derived CDR1 and CDR2 are SGDLS and YYNGEE. The CDR3 runs 15 residues. The CDR3 region is CASSPGGTASYEQYF. DNA for the CDR3: TGTGCCAGCAGCCCAGGGGGGACTGCCTCCTACGAGCAGTACTTC.

This clone was counted only a few times. CDR3 residues: CASSYPDSSGDYGYTF. The CDR3 DNA is TGTGCCAGCAGTTACCCTGACAGCTCCGGTGACTATGGCTACACCTTC. This rearrangement joins TRBV6-5 to TRBJ1-2; TRBD1 is a possible D gene (5 bases). V was clipped by 2 bases and J by 3 bases, with 16 bases between them. The CDR3 sequence is 16 residues long. Germline-derived CDR1 and CDR2 are MNHEY and SVGAGI.

The V gene is TRBV6-5, the J gene TRBJ1-2, with 10 bases fitting TRBD1. Germline V gives CDR1 MNHEY, CDR2 SVGAGI. This CDR3 has 15 residues. V shed 2 bases, J shed 5 bases, and the junction held 5 bases outside the gene matches. The CDR3 loop is CASSYDRGRVYGYTF. The CDR3 DNA sequence: TGTGCCAGCAGTTACGACAGGGGGCGTGTGTATGGCTACACCTTC.

This chain links TRBV4-2 with TRBJ2-3, with a possible D match to TRBD1 (5 bases). Trimming stripped 1 base from V and 0 bases from J, with 11 bases between. Germline values: CDR1 LGHNA, CDR2 YNFKEQ. This CDR3 region has 16 residues. This chain's CDR3 is CASSQGGLPSTDTQYF. The CDR3 bases are TGTGCCAGCAGCCAAGGGGGCCTCCCGAGCACAGATACGCAGTATTTT.

V usage is TRBV18 and J usage is TRBJ2-7; D gene ambiguous. Trimming took off 1 base at V and 7 bases at J, with 14 bases between the two ends. The V gene's germline CDR1 is KGHSH and CDR2 LQKENI. The CDR3 covers 14 residues. CDR3 in DNA: TGTGCCAGCTCACCACTACGTACCACTACGGAGCAGTACTTC. It yields the protein CASSPLRTTTEQYF. Based on the CDR3 plus reference TRBV18 and TRBJ2-7, the full variable domain is NAGVMQNPRHLVRRRGQEARLRCSPMKGHSHVYWYRQLPEEGLKFMVYLQKENIIDESGMPKERFSAEFPKEGPSILRIQQVVRGDSAAYFCASSPLRTTTEQYFGPGTRLTVT.

A few counts support this clone. The chain joins TRBV28 to TRBJ2-3, with 7 positions matching TRBD1. Germline loops: CDR1 MDHEN, CDR2 SYDVKM. The CDR3 spans 13 residues. With V trimmed by 5 bases and J by 5 bases, 4 bases remained unmatched. CDR3 sequence (DNA): TGTGCCAGCAGTCTCACAGGGGTAGATACGCAGTATTTT. Its protein is CASSLTGVDTQYF.

The chain employs TRBV7-9 and TRBJ2-7, with D maybe TRBD2 (5 bases). The CDR3 spans 15 residues. The germline gives CDR1 SEHNR, CDR2 FQNEAQ (reference sequence). The ends were cut back, 1 base at V and 2 bases at J, with 12 bases in the middle. CDR3 nucleotides: TGTGCCAGCAGCTTAGTCGGCGGGCGTACCTACGAGCAGTACTTC. Translated: CASSLVGGRTYEQYF.